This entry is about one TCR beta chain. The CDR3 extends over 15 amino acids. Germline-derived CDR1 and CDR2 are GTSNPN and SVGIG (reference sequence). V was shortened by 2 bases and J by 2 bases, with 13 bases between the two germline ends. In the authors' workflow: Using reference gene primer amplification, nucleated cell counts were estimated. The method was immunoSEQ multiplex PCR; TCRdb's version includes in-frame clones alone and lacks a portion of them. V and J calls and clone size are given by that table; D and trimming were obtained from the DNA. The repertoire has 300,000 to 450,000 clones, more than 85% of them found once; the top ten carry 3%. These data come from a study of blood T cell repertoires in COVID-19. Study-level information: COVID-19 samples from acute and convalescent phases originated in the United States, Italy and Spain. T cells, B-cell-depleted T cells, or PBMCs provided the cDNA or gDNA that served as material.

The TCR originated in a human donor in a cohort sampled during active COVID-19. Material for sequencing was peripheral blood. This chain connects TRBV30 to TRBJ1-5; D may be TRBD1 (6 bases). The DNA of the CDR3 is TGTGCCTGGAGTCGAGGGGGAAGCGGCAATCAGCCCCAGCATTTT. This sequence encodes CAWSRGGSGNQPQHF.